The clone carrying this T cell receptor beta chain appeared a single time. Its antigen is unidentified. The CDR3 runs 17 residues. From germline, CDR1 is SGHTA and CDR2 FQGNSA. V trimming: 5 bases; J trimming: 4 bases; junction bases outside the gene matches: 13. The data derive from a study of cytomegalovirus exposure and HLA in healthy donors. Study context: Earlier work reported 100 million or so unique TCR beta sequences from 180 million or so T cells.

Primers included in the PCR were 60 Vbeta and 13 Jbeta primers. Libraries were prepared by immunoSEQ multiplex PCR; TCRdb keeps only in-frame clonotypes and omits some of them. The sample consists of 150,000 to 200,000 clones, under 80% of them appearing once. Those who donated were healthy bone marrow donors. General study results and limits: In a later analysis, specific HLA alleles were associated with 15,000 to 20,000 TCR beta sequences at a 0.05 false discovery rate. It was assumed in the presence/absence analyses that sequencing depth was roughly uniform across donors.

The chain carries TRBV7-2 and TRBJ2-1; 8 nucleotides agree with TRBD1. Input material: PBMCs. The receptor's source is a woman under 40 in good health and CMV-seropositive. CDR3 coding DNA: TGTGCCAGCAGCCCCCGGACAGGGCGGCCTCTTTACAATGAGCAGTTCTTC. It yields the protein CASSPRTGRPLYNEQFF. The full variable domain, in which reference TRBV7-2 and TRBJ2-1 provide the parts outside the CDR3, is GAGVSQSPSNKVTEKGKDVELRCDPISGHTALYWYRQSLGQGLEFLIYFQGNSAPDKSGLPSDRFSAERTGGSVSTLTIQRTQQEDSAVYLCASSPRTGRPLYNEQFFGPGTRLTVL.